These 13 T cell receptor beta chains originate from one sample sequenced in a study of CXCR3-negative and CXCR3-positive naive CD8 T cells. 5' RACE that incorporated UMI labels was used to prepare the TRB cDNA libraries. Following a re-call of the 5' RACE reads, TCRdb has one entry per CDR3 protein and lacks DNA. The listing contains some 130,000 distinct CDR3 sequences. The sequencing input was naive CXCR3- CD8+ T cells from blood. The subset was: CD45RO-CCR7+CD27+CD95- naive CD8+ T cells lacking CXCR3 (TNR3-). The receptors shown here come from a human donor in good health. Some clones in this sample may be carry-over from other donors' samples.

This rearrangement joins TRBV28 to TRBJ2-7; TCRdb returns TRBD1, unconfirmable since there is no DNA. Germline CDR1 is MDHEN and CDR2 is SYDVKM. The CDR3 length is 15 residues. This CDR3 reads CASSFGTQSSYEQYF.

The chain uses TRBV4-3 and TRBJ1-5; there is no DNA to check the TCRdb D call of TRBD1. The germline gives CDR1 LGHNA, CDR2 YSLEER. The CDR3 is 18 amino acids. The CDR3 loop reads CASSQDLRGGGWGQPQHF.

This chain links TRBV11-1 with TRBJ2-2; the TCRdb D gene call, TRBD2, has no DNA to confirm it. The CDR3 covers 16 residues. Germline assignment: CDR1 SGHAT and CDR2 FQDESV (reference sequence). The CDR3 here is CAKTERGPANTGELFF.

The genes are TRBV28 and TRBJ2-7; TCRdb outputs TRBD1, but without DNA this stays unchecked. Germline loops: CDR1 MDHEN, CDR2 SYDVKM. This CDR3 region has 16 residues. CDR3 protein: CASSPTLAGQGYEQYF. Full variable domain (outside the CDR3, taken from reference TRBV28 and TRBJ2-7): DVKVTQSSRYLVKRTGEKVFLECVQDMDHENMFWYRQDPGLGLRLIYFSYDVKMKEKGDIPEGYSVSREKKERFSLILESASTNQTSMYLCASSPTLAGQGYEQYFGPGTRLTVT.

The chain has TRBV20-1 and TRBJ2-7; there is no DNA to check the TCRdb D call of TRBD1. The CDR3 has 16 amino acids. Germline V gene sequence: CDR1 DFQATT, CDR2 SNEGSKA (reference sequence). CDR3 sequence: CSARDLLAGGLGEQYF.

The gene calls are TRBV7-9 and TRBJ2-5; without DNA, the TCRdb call of TRBD2 cannot be checked. This CDR3 is 15 amino acids long. Germline lookup yields CDR1 SEHNR and CDR2 FQNEAQ (reference sequence). CDR3 loop: CASSFAGNRKETQYF. Drawing the rest from reference TRBV7-9 and TRBJ2-5, the complete variable domain is DTGVSQNPRHKITKRGQNVTFRCDPISEHNRLYWYRQTLGQGPEFLTYFQNEAQLEKSRLLSDRFSAERPKGSFSTLEIQRTEQGDSAMYLCASSFAGNRKETQYFGPGTRLLVL.

The chain is built from TRBV4-1 and TRBJ2-3; TCRdb's D call of TRBD2 is untestable without DNA. The CDR3 has 15 residues. CDR1 and CDR2 (germline): MGHRA, YSYEKL. This chain's CDR3 is CASTPLAGPTDTQYF.

The rearrangement uses TRBV7-2 and TRBJ2-3; the TCRdb D gene call, TRBD2, has no DNA to confirm it. CDR1 and CDR2 (germline): SGHTA, FQGNSA. The CDR3 contains 15 residues. This CDR3 is CAITLAGVSTDTQYF.

This chain uses TRBV7-9 with TRBJ2-7; TCRdb picks TRBD2, but there is no DNA to check that call. CDR1 and CDR2 from the germline V gene are SEHNR and FQNEAQ (reference sequence). This CDR3 has 13 amino acids. The CDR3 region is CASSTGLSYEQYF.

CDR3 sequence reads: CSVEEENTGELFF. The chain uses TRBV29-1 and TRBJ2-2. The CDR3 has 13 residues. The germline CDR1 and CDR2 sequences are SQVTM and ANQGSEA.

The J gene is TRBJ1-2, the V gene TRBV4-1. This CDR3 has 15 residues. Per germline, CDR1 MGHRA and CDR2 YSYEKL. This CDR3 reads CASSQVPDSDYGYTF.

The chain employs TRBV4-1 and TRBJ2-7; the D call from TCRdb, TRBD1, cannot be confirmed without DNA. Germline-derived CDR1 and CDR2 are MGHRA and YSYEKL. The CDR3 is 15 amino acids. The CDR3 is CASSGETGGFREQYF.

The chain couples TRBV3-1 to TRBJ2-5; TCRdb's D call, TRBD1, is unchecked because there is no DNA. There are 16 residues in the CDR3. Looked up from germline, CDR1 is LGHDT and CDR2 is YNNKEL (reference sequence). CDR3 protein: CASSHASRGRGETQYF.